These 6 T cell receptor beta chains were sequenced from one sample in a study of blood T cell repertoires in COVID-19. TCRdb's copy holds only in-frame clones and misses some; the assay was immunoSEQ multiplex PCR. The repertoire has fewer than 55,000 clones, 81% of them found once; the top ten carry approximately 27%. Sequenced sample: peripheral blood. Receptors were obtained from a woman older than 75 with COVID-19, enrolled during active disease.

For this clone: One junction end disagrees with the germline gene, perhaps due to a read error. This chain connects TRBV9 to TRBJ2-7; possibly TRBD2 for D (7 bases). Germline loops: CDR1 SGDLS, CDR2 YYNGEE. The CDR3 is made up of 14 amino acids. In DNA form, the CDR3 reads TGCGCCAGCAGCGTAGAGGGGGGGGCGGACGAGCAGTACTTC. Translated: CASSVEGGADEQYF.

In regard to this clone: This sample also contains other DNA sequences that code for the same CDR3. The CDR3 region is CASRGGETQYF. CDR3 bases: TGTGCCAGCAGGGGGGGGGAGACCCAGTACTTC. This rearrangement joins TRBV27 to TRBJ2-5; 7 bases are a match to TRBD2. After removal of 6 bases from V and 5 bases from J, the junction contained 0 bases not matched to a gene. Germline V gives CDR1 MNHEY, CDR2 SMNVEV (reference sequence). There are 11 residues in the CDR3.

This rearrangement joins TRBV2 to TRBJ1-6; the D gene is possibly TRBD1 (5 bases). CDR1 SNHLY and CDR2 FYNNEI come from the germline V gene. The CDR3 consists of 20 residues. Trimming took off 4 bases at V and 0 bases at J, with 22 bases between the two ends. The CDR3 region has the DNA TGTGCCAGCAGTGTCCTTCAGCGTCGGGGGTTGAGCTCCTATAATTCACCCCTCCACTTT. Protein sequence: CASSVLQRRGLSSYNSPLHF.

CDR3 in amino acids: CASSQGRTSGQETQYF. CDR3 sequence (DNA): TGCGCCAGCAGCCAAGGGCGGACTAGCGGTCAAGAGACCCAGTACTTC. The V gene is TRBV4-1, the J gene TRBJ2-5; 10 bases map to TRBD2. The CDR3 sequence is 16 residues long. The junction had 4 bases not matched to a gene; V was cut back by 1 base and J by 2 bases. Germline loops: CDR1 MGHRA, CDR2 YSYEKL.

This clone was observed once. The chain links TRBV7-9 to TRBJ2-7; tentative D call: TRBD2 (5 bases). Germline CDR1 and CDR2: SEHNR and FQNEAQ (reference sequence). V lost 10 bases and J 5 bases, leaving 15 bases between the germline ends. The CDR3 loop spans 12 amino acids. The chain's CDR3 is CATLLEGHEQYF. The CDR3 region has the DNA TGTGCCACCCTCCTTGAGGGCCACGAGCAGTACTTC. Full variable domain (remainder filled in from reference TRBV7-9 and TRBJ2-7): DTGVSQNPRHKITKRGQNVTFRCDPISEHNRLYWYRQTLGQGPEFLTYFQNEAQLEKSRLLSDRFSAERPKGSFSTLEIQRTEQGDSAMYLCATLLEGHEQYFGPGTRLTVT.

This chain links TRBV5-1 with TRBJ2-1, with 13 positions matching TRBD2. The CDR3 contains 17 residues. Trimming at V came to 0 bases and at J to 8 bases, leaving 8 bases not matched to a gene. The V gene's germline CDR1 is SGHRS and CDR2 YFSETQ. The CDR3 DNA is TGCGCCAGCAGCTTGGCCCAACTAGCGGGAGGGCGGGATGAGCAGTTCTTC. Protein: CASSLAQLAGGRDEQFF.